The present entry profiles one T cell receptor beta chain with its context. The sample belongs to a study of T cell changes during pregnancy in multiple sclerosis. The germline gives CDR1 SEHNR, CDR2 FQNEAQ (reference sequence). V was pared by 2 bases and J by 4 bases, with 9 bases of the junction left unmatched. This CDR3 is built from 16 residues. Produced via immunoSEQ multiplex PCR; TCRdb's table is partial and in-frame only. The repertoire includes 15,000 to 20,000 clones, about 90% of them detected once, and roughly 12% sits in the top ten. The clonotype originates from a female donor in good health, enrolled as a control in a pregnancy study. The input for sequencing was CD8+ T cells from peripheral blood mononuclear cells, taken in the third trimester of pregnancy. The rearrangement joins TRBV7-9 to TRBJ2-5, with 8 bases lining up with TRBD2. CDR3 in amino acids: CASSLFPREGPETQYF. The CDR3 coding sequence is TGTGCCAGCAGCTTATTTCCACGGGAGGGGCCAGAGACCCAGTACTTC.